The rows below give T cell receptor beta chains drawn from one sample of a study of early T cells in non-severe SARS-CoV-2 infection. Each CDR3 protein is one row after TCRdb ran MiXCR on the 5' RACE reads. This table holds 40,000 to 60,000 distinct CDR3 sequences, approximately 10% found once. Sequencing was carried out using whole blood. Receptors were obtained from an adult who was a healthcare worker with PCR-confirmed SARS-CoV-2 infection or an uninfected control (not recorded which). Each CDR3 is given with its conserved first and last residue. The order of the fields is J gene, clone size, D gene, V gene, CDR3 protein, CDR3 DNA. A D gene is named only where the DNA matches it firmly. Size is stated for part of the rows, as once, few or many counts, or as a class when the clone is expanded.

j_call: TRBJ2-1
clone_size: NA
d_call: TRBD1
v_call: TRBV4-1
cdr3_aa: CASSQEEQGWNEQFF
cdr3_nt: TGCGCCAGCAGCCAAGAGGAACAGGGGTGGAATGAGCAGTTCTTC

j_call: TRBJ2-1
clone_size: few
d_call: TRBD1
v_call: TRBV7-2
cdr3_aa: CASRDREFYNEQFF
cdr3_nt: TGTGCCAGCAGGGACAGGGAATTCTACAATGAGCAGTTCTTC

j_call: TRBJ2-7
clone_size: many
d_call: NA
v_call: TRBV11-3
cdr3_aa: CASSLVLGRPYEQYF
cdr3_nt: TGTGCCAGCAGCTTAGTCTTGGGACGGCCCTACGAGCAGTACTTC

j_call: TRBJ1-2
clone_size: many
d_call: NA
v_call: TRBV30
cdr3_aa: CAWRKVGKDGYTF
cdr3_nt: TGTGCCTGGAGGAAGGTTGGGAAGGATGGCTACACCTTC

j_call: TRBJ2-3
clone_size: few
d_call: NA
v_call: TRBV29-1
cdr3_aa: CSVEDPVGGDTQYF
cdr3_nt: TGCAGCGTTGAAGACCCGGTGGGTGGAGATACGCAGTATTTT

j_call: TRBJ2-3
clone_size: many
d_call: NA
v_call: TRBV7-2
cdr3_aa: CASSLADTQYF
cdr3_nt: TGTGCCAGCAGCTTAGCAGATACGCAGTATTTT

j_call: TRBJ2-3
clone_size: few
d_call: NA
v_call: TRBV12-3/TRBV12-4
cdr3_aa: CASGRPQRAHTDTQYF
cdr3_nt: TGTGCCAGCGGGCGCCCACAGCGGGCACACACAGATACGCAGTATTTT

j_call: TRBJ1-1
clone_size: few
d_call: NA
v_call: TRBV11-2
cdr3_aa: CASSFDNTEAFF
cdr3_nt: TGTGCCAGCAGCTTCGATAACACTGAAGCTTTCTTT

j_call: TRBJ2-3
clone_size: many
d_call: TRBD1
v_call: TRBV4-2
cdr3_aa: CASSLGQGQGGDTQYF
cdr3_nt: TGTGCCAGCAGCCTAGGACAGGGACAGGGAGGAGATACGCAGTATTTT

j_call: TRBJ1-4
clone_size: few
d_call: NA
v_call: TRBV7-9
cdr3_aa: CASSPRGVRTNEKLFF
cdr3_nt: TGTGCCAGCAGCCCCCGGGGGGTGCGGACTAATGAAAAACTGTTTTTT

j_call: TRBJ1-4
clone_size: NA
d_call: NA
v_call: TRBV28
cdr3_aa: CASSLSGATNEKLFF
cdr3_nt: TGTGCCAGCAGTCTTTCCGGGGCAACTAATGAAAAACTGTTTTTT

j_call: TRBJ2-1
clone_size: NA
d_call: TRBD2
v_call: TRBV5-1
cdr3_aa: CASSLTGGSSGSSYNEQFF
cdr3_nt: TGCGCCAGCAGCTTGACGGGGGGCTCTAGCGGGAGCTCCTACAATGAGCAGTTCTTC

j_call: TRBJ1-1
clone_size: many
d_call: NA
v_call: TRBV4-3
cdr3_aa: CASSQAPRDTEAFF
cdr3_nt: TGCGCCAGCAGCCAAGCTCCCAGGGATACTGAAGCTTTCTTT

j_call: TRBJ2-1
clone_size: NA
d_call: NA
v_call: TRBV20-1
cdr3_aa: CSAGSGGNNEQFF
cdr3_nt: TGCAGTGCTGGATCCGGGGGAAACAATGAGCAGTTCTTC

j_call: TRBJ2-1
clone_size: NA
d_call: NA
v_call: TRBV19
cdr3_aa: CASSIWRSSYNEQFF
cdr3_nt: TGTGCCAGTAGTATATGGCGGAGCTCCTACAATGAGCAGTTCTTC

j_call: TRBJ1-4
clone_size: many
d_call: NA
v_call: TRBV19
cdr3_aa: CASSTRDEKLFF
cdr3_nt: TGTGCCAGTAGTACCCGGGATGAAAAACTGTTTTTT

j_call: TRBJ1-2
clone_size: few
d_call: NA
v_call: TRBV7-2
cdr3_aa: CASSPRAGGYLYGYTF
cdr3_nt: TGTGCCAGCAGCCCCCGGGCTGGGGGCTACCTCTATGGCTACACCTTC

j_call: TRBJ2-5
clone_size: few
d_call: TRBD1
v_call: TRBV7-7
cdr3_aa: CASSWGQVQETQYF
cdr3_nt: TGTGCTAGCAGCTGGGGACAGGTCCAAGAGACCCAGTACTTC

j_call: TRBJ2-6
clone_size: many
d_call: NA
v_call: TRBV29-1
cdr3_aa: CSSLSGANVLTF
cdr3_nt: TGCAGCTCCCTCTCTGGGGCCAACGTCCTGACTTTC

j_call: TRBJ1-4
clone_size: many
d_call: NA
v_call: TRBV19
cdr3_aa: CASLETVTNEKLFF
cdr3_nt: TGTGCCAGCTTAGAGACAGTCACTAATGAAAAACTGTTTTTT

j_call: TRBJ2-5
clone_size: few
d_call: NA
v_call: TRBV3-2
cdr3_aa: CASSQDWLAVPQETQYF
cdr3_nt: TGTGCCAGCAGCCAAGATTGGCTAGCGGTTCCACAAGAGACCCAGTACTTC

j_call: TRBJ1-4
clone_size: NA
d_call: TRBD1
v_call: TRBV7-6
cdr3_aa: CASSLNQGGVEKLFF
cdr3_nt: TGTGCCAGCAGCTTAAATCAGGGGGGAGTCGAAAAACTGTTTTTT

j_call: TRBJ2-1
clone_size: many
d_call: TRBD1
v_call: TRBV7-3
cdr3_aa: CASGGTGNKNEQFF
cdr3_nt: TGTGCCAGCGGGGGGACAGGGAATAAAAATGAGCAGTTCTTC

j_call: TRBJ2-7
clone_size: NA
d_call: TRBD1
v_call: TRBV28
cdr3_aa: CASSSPRDSYEQYF
cdr3_nt: TGTGCCAGCAGTAGCCCCCGGGACAGCTACGAGCAGTACTTC

j_call: TRBJ1-1
clone_size: many
d_call: NA
v_call: TRBV29-1
cdr3_aa: CSVGAGRTEAFF
cdr3_nt: TGCAGCGTTGGGGCCGGGAGGACTGAAGCTTTCTTT

j_call: TRBJ2-1
clone_size: many
d_call: TRBD2
v_call: TRBV20-1
cdr3_aa: CSAPSSGGANEQFF
cdr3_nt: TGCAGTGCCCCTTCTAGCGGGGGGGCGAATGAGCAGTTCTTC

j_call: TRBJ1-5
clone_size: many
d_call: NA
v_call: TRBV20-1
cdr3_aa: CSASTGMEGNQPQHF
cdr3_nt: TGCAGTGCCAGTACCGGGATGGAGGGCAATCAGCCCCAGCATTTT

j_call: TRBJ2-2
clone_size: many
d_call: NA
v_call: TRBV7-3
cdr3_aa: CASSPHDSNTGELFF
cdr3_nt: TGTGCCAGCAGCCCGCACGACAGTAACACCGGGGAGCTGTTTTTT

j_call: TRBJ2-7
clone_size: few
d_call: NA
v_call: TRBV12-3/TRBV12-4
cdr3_aa: CASRGTSGGEQYF
cdr3_nt: TGTGCCAGCAGGGGGACGTCCGGGGGAGAGCAGTACTTC

j_call: TRBJ2-4
clone_size: many
d_call: NA
v_call: TRBV21-1
cdr3_aa: CASSKDCPAKNIQYF
cdr3_nt: TGTGCCAGCAGCAAAGATTGCCCGGCCAAAAACATTCAGTACTTC

j_call: TRBJ1-1
clone_size: many
d_call: NA
v_call: TRBV6-1
cdr3_aa: CASTYRSNTEAFF
cdr3_nt: TGTGCCAGCACTTACAGGTCAAACACTGAAGCTTTCTTT

j_call: TRBJ1-1
clone_size: few
d_call: NA
v_call: TRBV29-1
cdr3_aa: CSVILANTEAFF
cdr3_nt: TGCAGCGTAATTCTAGCTAACACTGAAGCTTTCTTT

j_call: TRBJ1-2
clone_size: NA
d_call: NA
v_call: TRBV19
cdr3_aa: CASSINKGFGYTF
cdr3_nt: TGTGCCAGTAGTATTAATAAGGGTTTTGGCTACACCTTC

j_call: TRBJ2-2
clone_size: many
d_call: NA
v_call: TRBV7-3
cdr3_aa: CASSGSTGELFF
cdr3_nt: TGTGCCAGCAGCGGGAGCACCGGGGAGCTGTTTTTT

j_call: TRBJ2-1
clone_size: NA
d_call: NA
v_call: TRBV11-2
cdr3_aa: CASSLEIQNDNEQFF
cdr3_nt: TGTGCCAGCAGCTTGGAGATCCAGAACGACAATGAGCAGTTCTTC

j_call: TRBJ1-2
clone_size: many
d_call: NA
v_call: TRBV13
cdr3_aa: CASSFGQPPPLGYTF
cdr3_nt: TGTGCCAGCAGCTTCGGACAGCCTCCCCCCCTTGGCTACACCTTC

j_call: TRBJ1-2
clone_size: NA
d_call: TRBD1
v_call: TRBV20-1
cdr3_aa: CSAFTGEGYGYTF
cdr3_nt: TGCAGTGCTTTCACAGGGGAGGGCTATGGCTACACCTTC

j_call: TRBJ1-3
clone_size: NA
d_call: NA
v_call: TRBV5-1
cdr3_aa: CASSWDAGNTIYF
cdr3_nt: TGCGCCAGCAGCTGGGACGCCGGAAACACCATATATTTT

j_call: TRBJ2-4
clone_size: many
d_call: NA
v_call: TRBV27
cdr3_aa: CASSFLPGTNIQYF
cdr3_nt: TGTGCCAGCAGTTTTCTTCCGGGTACAAACATTCAGTACTTC

j_call: TRBJ2-7
clone_size: NA
d_call: NA
v_call: TRBV7-6
cdr3_aa: CASSLEAAPWDEQYF
cdr3_nt: TGTGCCAGCAGCTTAGAGGCAGCCCCCTGGGACGAGCAGTACTTC

j_call: TRBJ2-1
clone_size: few
d_call: TRBD2
v_call: TRBV20-1
cdr3_aa: CSARVPPREVGNEQFF
cdr3_nt: TGCAGTGCTAGAGTTCCCCCCCGGGAGGTTGGCAATGAGCAGTTCTTC

j_call: TRBJ2-4
clone_size: NA
d_call: TRBD1
v_call: TRBV7-2
cdr3_aa: CASSFDRGGKNIQYF
cdr3_nt: TGTGCCAGCAGTTTCGACAGGGGAGGCAAAAACATTCAGTACTTC

j_call: TRBJ2-3
clone_size: few
d_call: NA
v_call: TRBV29-1
cdr3_aa: CSVEGVGGHSTDTQYF
cdr3_nt: TGCAGCGTTGAAGGAGTCGGGGGACATAGCACAGATACGCAGTATTTT

j_call: TRBJ1-1
clone_size: NA
d_call: NA
v_call: TRBV24-1
cdr3_aa: CATSEGDRPNTEAFF
cdr3_nt: TGTGCCACCAGTGAGGGTGACCGACCGAACACTGAAGCTTTCTTT

j_call: TRBJ2-7
clone_size: NA
d_call: TRBD1
v_call: TRBV4-3
cdr3_aa: CASSPSRDRGSYEQYF
cdr3_nt: TGCGCCAGCAGCCCGTCCCGGGACAGGGGATCCTACGAGCAGTACTTC

j_call: TRBJ1-1
clone_size: many
d_call: NA
v_call: TRBV11-3
cdr3_aa: CASSSGNTEAFF
cdr3_nt: TGTGCCAGCAGCTCAGGGAACACTGAAGCTTTCTTT

j_call: TRBJ2-1
clone_size: few
d_call: NA
v_call: TRBV6-2/TRBV6-3
cdr3_aa: CASSYRRTASYNEQFF
cdr3_nt: TGTGCCAGCAGTTACCGGCGGACTGCGTCCTACAATGAGCAGTTCTTC

j_call: TRBJ2-7
clone_size: NA
d_call: NA
v_call: TRBV2
cdr3_aa: CASSVVEQYF
cdr3_nt: TGTGCCAGCAGCGTAGTGGAGCAGTACTTC

j_call: TRBJ1-2
clone_size: few
d_call: TRBD1
v_call: TRBV27
cdr3_aa: CASSAGTGQFGYGYTF
cdr3_nt: TGTGCCAGCAGTGCCGGGACAGGGCAATTTGGGTATGGCTACACCTTC

j_call: TRBJ2-1
clone_size: many
d_call: NA
v_call: TRBV6-5
cdr3_aa: CASSLKGEDEQFF
cdr3_nt: TGTGCCAGCAGCCTCAAAGGGGAGGATGAGCAGTTCTTC

j_call: TRBJ1-3
clone_size: many
d_call: NA
v_call: TRBV20-1
cdr3_aa: CSARERQLRAGNTIYF
cdr3_nt: TGCAGTGCTAGAGAGCGACAGCTCCGGGCTGGAAACACCATATATTTT

j_call: TRBJ1-3
clone_size: many
d_call: NA
v_call: TRBV6-5
cdr3_aa: CASSSGYGNTIYF
cdr3_nt: TGTGCCAGCAGTTCCGGTTATGGAAACACCATATATTTT

j_call: TRBJ2-2
clone_size: many
d_call: NA
v_call: TRBV7-9
cdr3_aa: CASSLEQERRELFF
cdr3_nt: TGTGCCAGCAGCTTAGAGCAGGAGCGGAGGGAGCTGTTTTTT

j_call: TRBJ1-4
clone_size: many
d_call: NA
v_call: TRBV4-2
cdr3_aa: CASSQEQGRNNEKLFF
cdr3_nt: TGTGCCAGCAGCCAAGAGCAGGGTCGTAATAATGAAAAACTGTTTTTT

j_call: TRBJ2-3
clone_size: many
d_call: NA
v_call: TRBV6-2/TRBV6-3
cdr3_aa: CASSYSGTRTDTQYF
cdr3_nt: TGTGCCAGCAGTTACTCCGGGACAAGAACAGATACGCAGTATTTT

j_call: TRBJ2-1
clone_size: many
d_call: NA
v_call: TRBV5-1
cdr3_aa: CASSPLASGNEQFF
cdr3_nt: TGCGCCAGCAGCCCGTTAGCCAGTGGAAATGAGCAGTTCTTC

j_call: TRBJ1-1
clone_size: NA
d_call: TRBD1
v_call: TRBV5-1
cdr3_aa: CASSLTRTGGTEAFF
cdr3_nt: TGTGCCAGCAGCTTGACGCGGACAGGGGGCACTGAAGCTTTCTTT

j_call: TRBJ1-4
clone_size: many
d_call: NA
v_call: TRBV28
cdr3_aa: CASSSQTVTEKLFF
cdr3_nt: TGTGCCAGCAGTTCTCAGACGGTCACAGAAAAACTGTTTTTT

j_call: TRBJ2-1
clone_size: few
d_call: NA
v_call: TRBV20-1
cdr3_aa: CSAREGRSYNEQFF
cdr3_nt: TGCAGTGCTAGAGAGGGAAGGTCCTACAATGAGCAGTTCTTC

j_call: TRBJ2-4
clone_size: NA
d_call: NA
v_call: TRBV12-3/TRBV12-4
cdr3_aa: CASSFDGTKNIQYF
cdr3_nt: TGTGCCAGCAGCTTCGACGGGACCAAAAACATTCAGTACTTC